Presented here are 15 T cell receptor beta chains from one specimen sequenced in a study of blood T cells in healthy people across ages (dated by TCRdb to the mid-2010s). Libraries were made using 5' RACE. TCRdb shows the sequencer as Illumina HiSeq 2500. A second roughly 6 to 12 cycle PCR used a sample-barcoded 5' primer and a J-beta primer mix. TCRdb redid the processing of the public reads, applying fastp at Q25 and MiXCR, and retained in-frame beta chains. One record per CDR3 amino acid sequence lists the most common genes and DNA. In this sample the table shows hundreds of thousands of distinct CDR3 sequences, 56% of which occur a single time. Around 25% of the sample is held by the ten biggest clonotypes. Sequenced input: blood. The receptors shown here come from a man aged 40-49 years in good health.

The V call is TRBV4-2, the J call TRBJ2-5; TRBD1 aligns across 7 bases. CDR1 and CDR2 (germline): LGHNA, YNFKEQ. Trimming at V came to 2 bases and at J to 1 base, leaving 4 bases not matched to a gene. CDR3 length equals 15 residues. The CDR3 DNA reads TGTGCCAGCAGCCAAAGTCGGGACAGCCAAGAGACCCAGTACTTC. It translates to CASSQSRDSQETQYF.

The gene calls are TRBV7-2 and TRBJ2-4; possible D gene TRBD2, 5 bases. Trimming removed 6 bases from V and 5 bases from J, with 17 bases in between. CDR1 and CDR2 (germline): SGHTA, FQGNSA. The CDR3 is 15 amino acids. Here the CDR3 DNA reads TGTGCCAGCAGTTCCCAAGCCAGCGGCGAAAACATTCAGTACTTC. It encodes CASSSQASGENIQYF.

The chain is built from TRBV28 and TRBJ2-6; possible D gene TRBD1, 5 bases. Trimming pared 4 bases from V and 1 base from J, leaving 14 bases between. The CDR3 has 17 residues. CDR1 MDHEN and CDR2 SYDVKM come from the germline V gene. CDR3 protein: CASSSRAWVSGANVLTF. CDR3 coding DNA: TGTGCCAGCAGTTCCAGGGCCTGGGTGTCTGGGGCCAACGTCCTGACTTTC.

The rearrangement links TRBV6-2 or TRBV6-3 to TRBJ2-1; D not resolved. The CDR3 length is 13 residues. Germline-derived CDR1 and CDR2 are MNHEY and SVGEGT. V was shortened by 2 bases and J by 3 bases, with 5 bases between the two germline ends. The CDR3 DNA follows: TGTGCCAGCAGTTACCGACGCTACAATGAGCAGTTCTTC. Encoded protein: CASSYRRYNEQFF.

This clonotype appeared many times. This may arise from a read error, as a much more abundant clone is one base away. V and J are TRBV3-1 and TRBJ2-5; D uncertain. The CDR3 spans 11 residues. V shed 1 base and J shed 4 bases, with 1 base lying between them. CDR1 and CDR2 (germline): LGHDT, YNNKEL (reference sequence). The DNA for the CDR3 is TGTGCCAGCAGCCAAGTAGAGACCCAGTACTTC. Translation: CASSQVETQYF.

V and J are TRBV5-5 and TRBJ2-1; D call uncertain. Trimming took off 1 base at V and 5 bases at J, with 7 bases between the two ends. This CDR3 region has 13 residues. Germline CDR1 reads SGHKS; CDR2 reads YYEKEE (reference sequence). CDR3 DNA sequence: TGTGCCAGCAGCTTGTATGACAACAATGAGCAGTTCTTC. This sequence encodes CASSLYDNNEQFF.

Concerning this clonotype itself: One end of the junction varies from germline; a read error may be responsible. The gene calls are TRBV5-1 and TRBJ2-7; D is perhaps TRBD2 (7 bases). CDR1 is SGHRS and CDR2 is YFSETQ in the germline V gene. The CDR3 is 17 residues long. DNA of the CDR3: TGCACCAGCAGCCAACAGGGCGGCGGGACTACTTCCTACGAGCAGTACTTC. Its translation: CTSSQQGGGTTSYEQYF.

This clonotype has more than one count but fewer than ten. J is TRBJ2-1 and V is TRBV20-1, with D tentatively TRBD2 (5 bases). CDR3 length: 16 amino acids. The V gene's germline CDR1 is DFQATT and CDR2 SNEGSKA (reference sequence). V was pared by 0 bases and J by 8 bases, with 20 bases between. The CDR3 here is CSARDPDSEDGDEQFF. The CDR3 DNA follows: TGCAGTGCTAGAGACCCGGACTCCGAAGATGGGGATGAGCAGTTCTTC.

The chain employs TRBV29-1 and TRBJ2-3, with a possible D match to TRBD2 (5 bases). The CDR3 is made up of 13 amino acids. CDR1 SQVTM and CDR2 ANQGSEA come from the germline V gene. Trimming left V 4 bases short and J 5 bases short, with 13 bases between. The CDR3 DNA reads TGCAGCGTTGGGGGAGTGGTCATAGATACGCAGTATTTT. It specifies CSVGGVVIDTQYF.

This sequence joins TRBV6-1 and TRBJ2-3; D perhaps matches TRBD2 (5 bases). Germline V lookup: CDR1 MNHNS, CDR2 SASEGT. The V gene lost 5 bases and the J gene lost 2 bases, with 23 bases spanning the gap. This CDR3 is built from 18 residues. In DNA form, the CDR3 reads TGTGCCAGCAGTCCCAAACTAGGTGGGGTCCTAATCACAGATACGCAGTATTTT. As protein: CASSPKLGGVLITDTQYF.

This chain links TRBV3-1 with TRBJ2-7, with 9 bases aligning to TRBD2. The CDR3 runs 13 residues. J gave up 7 bases and V 6 bases, and 7 bases lay outside the gene matches. Germline V gene data show CDR1 as LGHDT and CDR2 as YNNKEL (reference sequence). The CDR3 reads CASRRTSANEQYF. In DNA, the CDR3 is TGTGCCAGCAGGAGGACTAGCGCCAATGAGCAGTACTTC.

This clonotype showed up just a few times. This chain joins TRBV4-2 and TRBJ2-1; no firm D call. V lost 0 bases and J lost 9, with 9 bases in between. The CDR3 totals 13 residues. Looked up from germline, CDR1 is LGHNA and CDR2 is YNFKEQ. The CDR3 DNA sequence: TGTGCCAGCAGCCAAGATCGAGTGGGTGAGCAGTTCTTC. Its protein product is CASSQDRVGEQFF.

This chain joins TRBV3-1 and TRBJ2-5; 7 bases align to TRBD1. Unmatched junction bases numbered 7, after V lost 0 bases and J lost 12 bases. Germline V gene sequence: CDR1 LGHDT, CDR2 YNNKEL (reference sequence). This CDR3 region has 13 residues. CDR3 nucleotide sequence: TGTGCCAGCAGCCAAGATACGACAGGGAGCAAGTACTTC. This encodes CASSQDTTGSKYF.

This clonotype has only a few counts. This chain uses TRBV12-3 or TRBV12-4 with TRBJ2-7; no clear D gene. The CDR3 is made up of 11 amino acids. V was pared by 4 bases and J by 7 bases, with 8 bases between. CDR3 sequence (DNA): TGTGCCAGCAGTTCGTTCAATGAGCAGTACTTC. Its translation: CASSSFNEQYF.

The J gene is TRBJ1-1, the V gene TRBV29-1; D is uncertain. Germline V CDR1 and CDR2: SQVTM, ANQGSEA. The V end lost 0 bases, the J end lost 1 base, and 9 bases lay between the germline ends. This CDR3 is 14 amino acids long. The CDR3 DNA sequence: TGCAGCGTTGAAGATCCGGCATCGAACACTGAAGCTTTCTTT. It yields the protein CSVEDPASNTEAFF.